A single sample is the source of the 11 T cell receptor beta chains below, sequenced in a study of OX40 agonist ivuxolimab in advanced cancers. The table came from immunoSEQ multiplex PCR; TCRdb's copy has only in-frame clones and leaves some out. The sample gives about 46,000 clones, under 90% of which show up once; about 1.8% is in the top ten. The input for sequencing was CD4+ or CD8+ T cells sorted from blood, taken in a trial of the OX40 agonist ivuxolimab. These receptors came from an adult with an advanced solid tumor such as melanoma, head and neck, liver or kidney cancer.

V usage is TRBV5-4 and J usage is TRBJ1-2; a weak D match, TRBD1 (5 bases). The V gene's germline CDR1 is SGHNT and CDR2 YYREEE (reference sequence). The CDR3 is made up of 12 amino acids. The ends were cut back, 4 bases at V and 7 bases at J, with 11 bases in the middle. The CDR3 loop reads CASSVDSLGYTF. The CDR3 region has the DNA TGTGCCAGCAGCGTAGACAGCCTTGGCTACACCTTC.

This chain uses TRBV19 with TRBJ2-7; D is undetermined. With 8 bases removed from V and 6 bases from J, the gap between germline ends came to 17 bases. This CDR3 is built from 13 residues. The germline V gene has CDR1 LNHDA and CDR2 SQIVND (reference sequence). The CDR3 spells CASSRSFTSEQYF. In DNA form, the CDR3 reads TGTGCCAGTTCCAGGAGTTTTACGTCCGAGCAGTACTTC.

V is TRBV5-3 and J is TRBJ1-2; TRBD1 might be the D (5 bases). TRBV5-3 is flagged as an ORF with uncertain function. The CDR3 runs 14 residues. V was trimmed by 2 bases and J by 6 bases, leaving 14 bases between them. The CDR3 loop is CARSFGTARDGYTF. The CDR3, as DNA: TGTGCCAGAAGCTTCGGGACGGCCAGGGATGGCTACACCTTC.

The V and J genes are TRBV5-1 and TRBJ1-1; maybe TRBD1 (6 bases). The V and J ends lost 4 bases and 5 bases respectively, with 15 bases between them. Germline V CDR1 and CDR2: SGHRS, YFSETQ. The CDR3 runs 14 residues. CDR3 sequence: CASSIEARGTEAFF. The CDR3 bases are TGCGCCAGCAGCATAGAAGCCAGGGGAACTGAAGCTTTCTTT.

The J gene is TRBJ2-1, the V gene TRBV6-6; the D gene is possibly TRBD2 (6 bases). The CDR3 runs to 14 residues. CDR1 is MNHNY, CDR2 SVGAGI, per germline (reference sequence). The germline V and J ends were trimmed by 9 bases and 4 bases, with 16 bases remaining between them. CDR3 DNA sequence: TGTGCCAGTCGATCTGGCGGGGAGTACAATGAGCAGTTCTTC. Translation: CASRSGGEYNEQFF.

The V call is TRBV6-1, the J call TRBJ1-2, with TRBD1 as a possible D gene (5 bases). The germline gives CDR1 MNHNS, CDR2 SASEGT. V was shortened by 0 bases and J by 6 bases, with 20 bases between the two germline ends. This CDR3 spans 17 amino acids. The CDR3 DNA is TGTGCCAGCAGTGAAGCGGTGGGGACGACAGTCGGAAATGGCTACACCTTC. Translation: CASSEAVGTTVGNGYTF.

This sequence joins TRBV5-6 and TRBJ2-1; D is unclear. V was trimmed by 3 bases and J by 8 bases, leaving 15 bases between them. Germline loops: CDR1 SGHDT, CDR2 YYEEEE. This CDR3 region has 14 residues. The CDR3 sequence is CASSSPLSGDEQFF. CDR3 coding DNA: TGTGCCAGCAGCTCGCCCCTATCCGGCGATGAGCAGTTCTTC.

The chain's CDR3 is CASSIGGPMNTEAFF. The CDR3 DNA is TGTGCCAGTAGTATTGGGGGCCCAATGAACACTGAAGCTTTCTTT. This chain connects TRBV19 to TRBJ1-1, with TRBD1 as a possible D gene (6 bases). The V gene lost 3 bases and the J gene lost 0 bases, with 11 bases spanning the gap. From germline, CDR1 is LNHDA and CDR2 SQIVND (reference sequence). There are 15 residues in the CDR3.

This chain connects TRBV18 to TRBJ1-5; D ambiguous. The ends were cut back, 4 bases at V and 0 bases at J, with 13 bases in the middle. The germline V gene has CDR1 KGHSH and CDR2 LQKENI. CDR3 length: 16 amino acids. CDR3 DNA sequence: TGTGCCAGCTCACTGGTCGGCGAGGGTAGCAATCAGCCCCAGCATTTT. Encoded protein: CASSLVGEGSNQPQHF.

This clone has just a few counts. The chain is built from TRBV5-1 and TRBJ2-3, with D perhaps matching TRBD1 or TRBD2 (5 bases each). Germline V gene lookup returns CDR1 SGHRS and CDR2 YFSETQ. V was trimmed by 3 bases and J by 8 bases, leaving 16 bases between them. The CDR3 covers 14 residues. CDR3 in amino acids: CASSWDPVPGTQYF. In nucleotides, the CDR3 is TGCGCCAGCAGCTGGGACCCGGTCCCAGGTACGCAGTATTTT.

The gene calls are TRBV11-2 and TRBJ1-6; TRBD1 is a possible D gene (5 bases). CDR3 length: 17 residues. The V end lost 6 bases, the J end lost 9 bases, and 24 bases lay between the germline ends. Germline assignment: CDR1 SGHAT and CDR2 FQNNGV. The CDR3 region is CASRPRGMGVLSSPLHF. CDR3 nucleotide sequence: TGTGCCAGCAGGCCCCGGGGAATGGGGGTCCTTTCTTCACCCCTCCACTTT.